This is a list of T cell receptor beta chains from one sample in a study of CD8+ T cells in alopecia areata. Repertoires were generated with immunoSEQ multiplex PCR, while TCRdb's copy carries only in-frame clones and drops some. Among 90,000 or so clones, roughly 46% were seen once, and the ten largest hold 18%. This material consisted of CD8+ T cells sorted from blood, taken at week 24, from a patient treated with tofacitinib. These receptors came from a human donor with alopecia areata. CDR3s include the opening cysteine and the closing phenylalanine or tryptophan. Fields, in order: D gene, J gene, clone size, CDR3 length, V gene, CDR3 DNA, CDR3 protein. D genes are given only for firm matches. For some rows the clone size is stated as once, few or many, or as a class when expanded; others skip it.

D: -; J: TRBJ2-7; size: once; length: 15; V: TRBV27; DNA: TGTGCCAGCAGTCCCACCGGGGCAGCCAACTACGAGCAGTACTTC; CDR3: CASSPTGAANYEQYF
D: -; J: TRBJ2-1; size: -; length: 12; V: TRBV29-1; DNA: TGCAGCGTTTTGCTAGCCTACAATGAGCAGTTCTTC; CDR3: CSVLLAYNEQFF
D: TRBD2; J: TRBJ2-3; size: -; length: 16; V: TRBV2; DNA: TGTGCCAGCACTACTCCACTAGCGGGGAACACAGATACGCAGTATTTT; CDR3: CASTTPLAGNTDTQYF
D: -; J: TRBJ1-1; size: few; length: 16; V: TRBV9; DNA: TGTGCCAGCAGCGTAGGTGGGTCAGGGTTGTTCACTGAAGCTTTCTTT; CDR3: CASSVGGSGLFTEAFF
D: -; J: TRBJ2-1; size: -; length: 12; V: TRBV6-1; DNA: TGTGCCAGCAGTTCGAGGAGCGATGAGCAGTTCTTC; CDR3: CASSSRSDEQFF
D: -; J: TRBJ1-5; size: -; length: 14; V: TRBV4-1; DNA: TGCGCCAGCAGCCAAGTTGGTAGCAATCAGCCCCAGCATTTT; CDR3: CASSQVGSNQPQHF
D: -; J: TRBJ2-5; size: few; length: 13; V: TRBV5-1; DNA: TGCGCCAGCACCCTCGGACGGCAAGAGACCCAGTACTTC; CDR3: CASTLGRQETQYF
D: -; J: TRBJ2-7; size: -; length: 16; V: TRBV5-1; DNA: TGTGCCAGCAGCTTGGGCGTGGGAGAGGAGGCTTACGAGCAGTACTTC; CDR3: CASSLGVGEEAYEQYF
D: -; J: TRBJ2-2; size: few; length: 14; V: TRBV7-3; DNA: TGTGCCAGCAGCCCAGACTTGAACACCGGGGAGCTGTTTTTT; CDR3: CASSPDLNTGELFF
D: -; J: TRBJ2-7; size: -; length: 15; V: TRBV28; DNA: TGTGCCAGCAGCTCGGGACTTTCAAACTCCTACGAGCAGTACTTC; CDR3: CASSSGLSNSYEQYF
D: -; J: TRBJ1-5; size: -; length: 12; V: TRBV4-1; DNA: TGCGCCAGCAGCCAAGGGGGGCAGCCCCAGCATTTT; CDR3: CASSQGGQPQHF
D: TRBD1; J: TRBJ1-2; size: few; length: 13; V: TRBV7-9; DNA: TGTGCCAGCAGCTTAGCAGGGGGCGGTGGCTACACCTTC; CDR3: CASSLAGGGGYTF
D: -; J: TRBJ2-4; size: -; length: 12; V: TRBV9; DNA: TGTGCCAGCAGCCAGAATAATGACATTCAGTACTTC; CDR3: CASSQNNDIQYF
D: TRBD2; J: TRBJ2-5; size: few; length: 14; V: TRBV10-3; DNA: TGTGCCATCAAAGGGGTTAGCGGGGAAGAGACCCAGTACTTC; CDR3: CAIKGVSGEETQYF
D: -; J: TRBJ2-7; size: few; length: 12; V: TRBV30; DNA: TGTGCCTGGAAAGCGGGGACATACGAGCAGTACTTC; CDR3: CAWKAGTYEQYF
D: -; J: TRBJ1-2; size: -; length: 13; V: TRBV7-9; DNA: TGTGCCAGCAGCTTAGGACGGATCTATGGCTACACCTTC; CDR3: CASSLGRIYGYTF
D: -; J: TRBJ1-1; size: -; length: 16; V: TRBV30; DNA: TGTGCCTGGAGTCCAATCTTCGACAGAGGGGACACTGAAGCTTTCTTT; CDR3: CAWSPIFDRGDTEAFF
D: -; J: TRBJ2-7; size: -; length: 15; V: TRBV7-6; DNA: TGTGCCAGCAGCTCTAGTCCTCTGACAGACTACGAGCAGTACTTC; CDR3: CASSSSPLTDYEQYF
D: -; J: TRBJ2-1; size: many; length: 12; V: TRBV19; DNA: TGTGCCAGTACTACAGGTTCTCGGGAGCAGTTCTTC; CDR3: CASTTGSREQFF
D: -; J: TRBJ2-5; size: few; length: 12; V: TRBV29-1; DNA: TGCAGCGTTGTGGGGGAGCGGGAGACCCAGTACTTC; CDR3: CSVVGERETQYF
D: -; J: TRBJ2-7; size: few; length: 13; V: TRBV29-1; DNA: TGCAGCACTATCGGGGACAACGGGTTCGAGCAGTACTTC; CDR3: CSTIGDNGFEQYF
D: -; J: TRBJ2-7; size: few; length: 13; V: TRBV19; DNA: TGTGCCAGTAGTATAACGATTGGCTACGAGCAGTACTTC; CDR3: CASSITIGYEQYF
D: TRBD1; J: TRBJ2-3; size: once; length: 16; V: TRBV9; DNA: TGTGCCAGCAGCTCAGGCGGGACAGGGGGAGGAGATACGCAGTATTTT; CDR3: CASSSGGTGGGDTQYF
D: TRBD2; J: TRBJ2-7; size: -; length: 15; V: TRBV27; DNA: TGTGCCAGCAGCGTAAGGACTAGCGGGATCTACGAGCAGTACTTC; CDR3: CASSVRTSGIYEQYF
D: -; J: TRBJ1-4; size: few; length: 13; V: TRBV29-1; DNA: TGCAGCGCTACACAGGGATATAATGAAAAACTGTTTTTT; CDR3: CSATQGYNEKLFF
D: -; J: TRBJ2-7; size: -; length: 16; V: TRBV4-1; DNA: TGCGCCAGCAGCCAAGTTTTCGACGGATTCTCCTACGAGCAGTACTTC; CDR3: CASSQVFDGFSYEQYF
D: -; J: TRBJ1-1; size: -; length: 13; V: TRBV28; DNA: TGTGCCAGCAGTTTCTTAGACGGAATTGAAGCTTTCTTT; CDR3: CASSFLDGIEAFF
D: -; J: TRBJ2-2; size: few; length: 12; V: TRBV29-1; DNA: TGCAGCGTTCTAGGGGGCACCGGGGAGCTGTTTTTT; CDR3: CSVLGGTGELFF
D: -; J: TRBJ2-7; size: few; length: 14; V: TRBV13; DNA: TGTGCCAGCAGCTTAGGGCGCCGCTCCTACGAGCAGTACTTC; CDR3: CASSLGRRSYEQYF
D: TRBD1; J: TRBJ1-1; size: -; length: 14; V: TRBV29-1; DNA: TGCAGCGGTATCCCAGGGGGTACGAACACTGAAGCTTTCTTT; CDR3: CSGIPGGTNTEAFF
D: -; J: TRBJ2-3; size: -; length: 12; V: TRBV7-2; DNA: TGTGCCAGCAGCTTTGGCACAGATACGCAGTATTTT; CDR3: CASSFGTDTQYF
D: -; J: TRBJ2-7; size: -; length: 16; V: TRBV7-2; DNA: TGTGCCAGCAGCAGACCGAGGACCTCCGGAGGGGTCGAGCAGTACTTC; CDR3: CASSRPRTSGGVEQYF